The 29 T cell receptor beta chains below come from one sample, sequenced in a study of cytomegalovirus exposure and HLA in healthy donors. The assay was immunoSEQ multiplex PCR, and TCRdb's table has in-frame clones only and misses some. The sample has 150,000 to 180,000 clones, about 86% seen once; the top ten hold about 22%. The sequenced sample consisted of PBMCs. Receptors originate from a man younger than 30 in good health and CMV-seropositive.

The J gene is TRBJ1-1, the V gene TRBV6-5; possible D gene TRBD1, 6 bases. V lost 7 bases and J 4 bases, leaving 13 bases between the germline ends. The CDR3 covers 13 residues. CDR1 is MNHEY, CDR2 SVGAGI, per germline. The CDR3 spells CASTQGGGTEAFF. DNA of the CDR3: TGTGCCAGCACCCAAGGGGGGGGCACTGAAGCTTTCTTT.

V is TRBV6-5 and J is TRBJ1-2, with 7 positions matching TRBD1. The CDR3 is made up of 16 amino acids. After removal of 0 bases from V and 4 bases from J, the junction contained 8 bases not matched to a gene. The germline CDR1 and CDR2 sequences are MNHEY and SVGAGI. The CDR3 DNA reads TGTGCCAGCAGTTACTCAGGCGCAGGGGGAGGCTATGGCTACACCTTC. Translating gives CASSYSGAGGGYGYTF.

The CDR3 DNA is TGCAGCGTTGAAGGGAGGGGGCGACTAGCTAACTATGGCTACACCTTC. Translation: CSVEGRGRLANYGYTF. This rearrangement joins TRBV29-1 to TRBJ1-2; 7 bases agree with TRBD1. This CDR3 has 16 amino acids. Germline-derived CDR1 and CDR2 are SQVTM and ANQGSEA. J lost 0 bases, V lost 1 base, and 8 bases had no gene match.

The chain joins TRBV6-5 to TRBJ2-2; D is possibly TRBD1 (7 bases). With 1 base removed from V and 5 bases from J, the gap between germline ends came to 14 bases. CDR1 is MNHEY and CDR2 is SVGAGI in the germline V gene. This CDR3 region has 16 residues. The CDR3 sequence: CASSYWKGAGTGELFF. In DNA form, the CDR3 reads TGTGCCAGCAGTTACTGGAAGGGGGCGGGGACCGGGGAGCTGTTTTTT.

The chain carries TRBV5-8 and TRBJ2-3; 8 nucleotides align to TRBD1. After removal of 0 bases from V and 4 bases from J, the junction contained 7 bases not matched to a gene. CDR1 is SGHTS and CDR2 is YDEGEE in the germline V gene. This CDR3 spans 16 amino acids. CDR3 amino acids: CASSLEGGQGADTQYF. Written as DNA, the CDR3 is TGTGCCAGCAGCTTGGAAGGTGGACAGGGTGCAGATACGCAGTATTTT.

The V and J genes are TRBV7-3 and TRBJ2-2; 12 bases are a match to TRBD2. This CDR3 has 18 residues. The V segment lost 1 base and the J segment 7 bases; nucleotides outside the gene matches: 10. Germline CDR1 and CDR2: SGHTA and FQGTGA. The CDR3 loop is CASSLSPTSGGKDGELFF. For the CDR3, the DNA is TGTGCCAGCAGCTTAAGTCCTACTAGCGGGGGGAAGGACGGGGAGCTGTTTTTT.

This chain links TRBV19 with TRBJ2-3; 7 bases are a match to TRBD1. V was pared by 7 bases and J by 1 base, with 11 bases of the junction left unmatched. Germline loops: CDR1 LNHDA, CDR2 SQIVND (reference sequence). This CDR3 region has 16 residues. CDR3 nucleotides: TGTGCCAGTAATCACCCCCGACAGGGAGGCACAGATACGCAGTATTTT. It is translated as CASNHPRQGGTDTQYF.

The rearrangement uses TRBV13 and TRBJ1-3; D is ambiguous. The CDR3 has 13 amino acids. The V and J ends lost 7 bases and 3 bases respectively, with 10 bases between them. Germline V gene data show CDR1 as PRHDT and CDR2 as FYEKMQ (reference sequence). The CDR3 sequence: CASTRGYGNTIYF. The CDR3 DNA reads TGTGCCAGCACTCGGGGATATGGAAACACCATATATTTT.

This clone was counted between two and nine times. This chain connects TRBV18 to TRBJ2-1, with D possibly TRBD2 on 5 matching bases. The V gene lost 3 bases and the J gene lost 15 bases, with 15 bases spanning the gap. Looked up from germline, CDR1 is KGHSH and CDR2 is LQKENI. The CDR3 is made up of 12 amino acids. Written as DNA, the CDR3 is TGTGCCAGCTCACCCCGGAGGCAGCAAGGGTTCTTC. Translating it yields CASSPRRQQGFF.

This chain uses TRBV5-1 with TRBJ2-7, with a weak D call TRBD1 (6 bases). Deletions cut 4 bases from V and 3 bases from J, with 11 bases between. Germline lookup yields CDR1 SGHRS and CDR2 YFSETQ. The CDR3 has 13 residues. The CDR3 reads CASSQDRDYEQYF. CDR3 coding DNA: TGCGCCAGCAGCCAGGACAGAGACTACGAGCAGTACTTC.

The V and J genes are TRBV7-2 and TRBJ1-5; 7 positions agree with TRBD1. V was clipped by 6 bases and J by 2 bases; unmatched bases: 7. Looked up from germline, CDR1 is SGHTA and CDR2 is FQGNSA. This CDR3 comprises 15 residues. As DNA, the CDR3 is TGTGCCAGCAGACCAGGGGGTGTTGGCAATCAGCCCCAGCATTTT. Its protein is CASRPGGVGNQPQHF.

The table lists this clone with many counts. V and J are TRBV19 and TRBJ2-1; 8 bases map to TRBD2. CDR3 length: 21 residues. Per the germline V gene, CDR1 is LNHDA and CDR2 is SQIVND (reference sequence). J lost 0 bases, V lost 0 bases, and 16 bases had no gene match. CDR3 bases: TGTGCCAGTAGTATAGATTACGAACCTACTAGCGGACTTAGCTCCTACAATGAGCAGTTCTTC. Translated: CASSIDYEPTSGLSSYNEQFF. Combining the CDR3 with reference TRBV19 and TRBJ2-1 gives the whole variable domain DGGITQSPKYLFRKEGQNVTLSCEQNLNHDAMYWYRQDPGQGLRLIYYSQIVNDFQKGDIAEGYSVSREKKESFPLTVTSAQKNPTAFYLCASSIDYEPTSGLSSYNEQFFGPGTRLTVL.

V is TRBV19 and J is TRBJ2-4, with 7 bases matching TRBD2. The germline V gene has CDR1 LNHDA and CDR2 SQIVND (reference sequence). The V gene end was trimmed by 6 bases and the J gene end by 1 base; junction bases not matched to a gene: 9. The CDR3 covers 16 residues. The CDR3 bases are TGTGCCAGTAGCTATCAGGCGGGAGTGGCCAAAAACATTCAGTACTTC. Protein: CASSYQAGVAKNIQYF.

This clone was seen more than once but under ten times. This chain joins TRBV4-3 and TRBJ2-7; D is possibly TRBD1 (6 bases). V dropped 3 bases and J dropped 2 bases, with 8 bases sitting between them. Germline CDR1 reads LGHNA; CDR2 reads YSLEER. The CDR3 extends over 13 amino acids. The CDR3 bases are TGCGCCAGCAGCCACGGACAGACCTACGAGCAGTACTTC. It specifies CASSHGQTYEQYF.

V is TRBV15 and J is TRBJ2-3, with 8 positions matching TRBD2. The CDR3 spans 18 residues. Germline-derived CDR1 and CDR2 are LNHNV and YYDKDF (reference sequence). V was clipped by 0 bases and J by 0 bases; unmatched bases: 8. The CDR3 region has the DNA TGTGCCACCAGCAGAGAAGCGGGGGCCGCTTTTAGCACAGATACGCAGTATTTT. This codes for CATSREAGAAFSTDTQYF.

V gene TRBV9 combines with J gene TRBJ2-3, with 7 bases matching TRBD2. Germline V lookup: CDR1 SGDLS, CDR2 YYNGEE. J lost 5 bases, V lost 0 bases, and 9 bases had no gene match. This CDR3 is 16 amino acids long. In DNA, the CDR3 is TGTGCCAGCAGCGTAGGCGGGGGATCCGGGGGAGATACGCAGTATTTT. This translates into CASSVGGGSGGDTQYF.

The chain combines TRBV5-1 with TRBJ2-7; TRBD1 aligns across 9 bases. V lost 0 bases, J lost 3 bases, and 7 bases stayed unmatched. CDR1 and CDR2 (germline): SGHRS, YFSETQ. The CDR3 is 16 residues long. CDR3 in DNA: TGCGCCAGCAGCTTGGACCCGGGACAGGGCCTCTACGAGCAGTACTTC. Protein: CASSLDPGQGLYEQYF.

CDR3 bases: TGTGCCTGGAGTGTACTCGAGATCTCTGGAAACACCATATATTTT. Its translation is CAWSVLEISGNTIYF. The chain recombines TRBV30 with TRBJ1-3; D is ambiguous. The CDR3 is made up of 15 amino acids. Trimming took off 0 bases at V and 0 bases at J, with 9 bases between the two ends. The germline V gene encodes CDR1 GTSNPN and CDR2 SVGIG (reference sequence).

The chain links TRBV30 to TRBJ2-2; tentatively, D is TRBD1 (6 bases). This CDR3 comprises 14 residues. Germline loops: CDR1 GTSNPN, CDR2 SVGIG (reference sequence). V was clipped by 5 bases and J by 2 bases, with 12 bases between them. As DNA, the CDR3 is TGTGCCTGGCGCCGAGGGACAAACACCGGGGAGCTGTTTTTT. It is translated as CAWRRGTNTGELFF. The complete variable domain, with remaining parts taken from reference TRBV30 and TRBJ2-2, reads SQTIHQWPATLVQPVGSPLSLECTVEGTSNPNLYWYRQAAGRGLQLLFYSVGIGQISSEVPQNLSASRPQDRQFILSSKKLLLSDSGFYLCAWRRGTNTGELFFGEGSRLTVL.

This chain links TRBV7-2 with TRBJ1-5, with 9 bases fitting TRBD1. The CDR3 extends over 16 amino acids. Germline V CDR1 and CDR2: SGHTA, FQGNSA. V was clipped by 5 bases and J by 2 bases; unmatched bases: 7. As DNA, the CDR3 is TGTGCCAGCAGCGCCAGGACAGGGGCTGGCAATCAGCCCCAGCATTTT. It codes for CASSARTGAGNQPQHF.

This rearrangement joins TRBV27 to TRBJ1-2; D is ambiguous. This CDR3 is built from 15 residues. The germline V gene encodes CDR1 MNHEY and CDR2 SMNVEV (reference sequence). V lost 6 bases and J 2 bases, leaving 16 bases between the germline ends. Here the CDR3 DNA reads TGTGCCAGCAGCGCCCTTGAGGGAAAGAACTATGGCTACACCTTC. It translates to CASSALEGKNYGYTF.

The V call is TRBV30, the J call TRBJ2-3, with TRBD1 identical over 7 bases. Germline CDR1 is GTSNPN and CDR2 is SVGIG (reference sequence). V was pared by 3 bases and J by 3 bases, with 6 bases of the junction left unmatched. This CDR3 has 14 residues. CDR3 DNA: TGTGCCTGGAGCATGGCAGGGGGTACAGATACGCAGTATTTT. The encoded protein is CAWSMAGGTDTQYF.

This clone was seen just once. This chain links TRBV7-2 with TRBJ1-1; 8 positions agree with TRBD1. Germline CDR1 and CDR2: SGHTA and FQGNSA. The junction had 9 bases not matched to a gene; V was cut back by 5 bases and J by 4 bases. The CDR3 consists of 15 residues. CDR3 sequence (DNA): TGTGCCAGCAGCCCACGACAGGGGTTCGTCACTGAAGCTTTCTTT. Translating gives CASSPRQGFVTEAFF.

This sequence joins TRBV7-8 and TRBJ2-1; 8 bases line up with TRBD1. V lost 5 bases, J lost 8 bases, and 11 bases stayed unmatched. CDR3 length: 15 amino acids. Germline V gene sequence: CDR1 SGHVS, CDR2 FQNEAQ. In nucleotides, the CDR3 is TGTGCCAGCAGCAACCGACAGGGGTTAAGAGATGAGCAGTTCTTC. This sequence encodes CASSNRQGLRDEQFF. The whole variable domain, filled in from reference TRBV7-8 and TRBJ2-1, reads GAGVSQSPRYKVAKRGQDVALRCDPISGHVSLFWYQQALGQGPEFLTYFQNEAQLDKSGLPSDRFFAERPEGSVSTLKIQRTQQEDSAVYLCASSNRQGLRDEQFFGPGTRLTVL.

This clone occurred a few times. The same CDR3 arises from other DNA sequences in this sample as well. V usage is TRBV19 and J usage is TRBJ2-7; 11 positions agree with TRBD1. The CDR3 totals 15 residues. In germline, CDR1 is LNHDA, CDR2 SQIVND (reference sequence). Trimming took 5 bases from V and 4 from J; bases not matched to a gene: 7. The CDR3 DNA sequence: TGTGCCAGTAGTTCGGGGACAGGGGGAAGTTACGAGCAGTACTTC. Amino acids: CASSSGTGGSYEQYF.

This sequence joins TRBV14 and TRBJ1-1; 8 nucleotides line up with TRBD1. The CDR3 loop spans 16 amino acids. From germline, CDR1 is SGHDN and CDR2 FVKESK. The ends lost 2 bases at V and 5 bases at J; junction bases unmatched: 10. CDR3 in amino acids: CASSQYMQGARTEAFF. CDR3 sequence (DNA): TGTGCCAGCAGCCAATATATGCAGGGGGCGCGAACTGAAGCTTTCTTT.

The gene calls are TRBV5-1 and TRBJ2-1; 7 nucleotides match TRBD2. CDR1 and CDR2 (germline): SGHRS, YFSETQ. The J segment lost 0 bases and the V segment lost 4 bases, leaving 4 bases of the junction unmatched. The length of the CDR3 is 15 residues. CDR3 residues: CASSPAGYSYNEQFF. Written as DNA, the CDR3 is TGCGCCAGCAGCCCAGCGGGGTACTCCTACAATGAGCAGTTCTTC.

The CDR3 sequence: CASSLDWTGGQQYF. CDR3 coding DNA: TGTGCCAGCAGCCTAGACTGGACAGGGGGACAGCAGTACTTC. The V call is TRBV5-4, the J call TRBJ2-7; 10 nucleotides align to TRBD1. The CDR3 runs 14 residues. Germline V gene data show CDR1 as SGHNT and CDR2 as YYREEE (reference sequence). Trimming cost V 4 bases and J 8 bases; bases outside gene matches: 9.

The chain uses TRBV6-4 and TRBJ1-1; 7 bases map to TRBD1. The V segment lost 7 bases and the J segment 4 bases; nucleotides outside the gene matches: 9. The CDR3 is made up of 14 amino acids. The germline V gene has CDR1 MRHNA and CDR2 SNTAGT. The CDR3 loop is CASKTGPGSTEAFF. CDR3 bases: TGTGCCAGCAAGACAGGGCCAGGGAGCACTGAAGCTTTCTTT.